These 25 T cell receptor beta chains share one sample of origin, sequenced in a study of graft-versus-host responses after intestinal transplantation. Their antigens remain unidentified. Data came from immunoSEQ multiplex PCR; TCRdb stores just in-frame clones and leaves some out. The sample shows about 85,000 clones, 80% to 95% of them seen only once. This specimen consisted of unstimulated CD8+ T cells sorted from spleen or lymph node cells, obtained before transplant. The receptor set was obtained from a human donor who was the organ donor for an intestinal transplant.

This chain links TRBV7-2 with TRBJ2-1; TRBD2 matches 10 bases. CDR1 is SGHTA and CDR2 is FQGNSA in the germline V gene. This CDR3 has 14 residues. The CDR3 bases are TGTGCGGCCGCACTAGCGGGAAACTACAATGAGCAGTTCTTC. Its translation is CAAALAGNYNEQFF.

The chain carries TRBV5-1 and TRBJ1-1; D unresolved. The CDR3 runs to 15 residues. Trimming removed 0 bases from V and 0 bases from J, with 9 bases in between. Germline CDR1 reads SGHRS; CDR2 reads YFSETQ. The CDR3 loop reads CASSLALSVNTEAFF. CDR3 nucleotides: TGCGCCAGCAGCTTGGCCCTCTCAGTGAACACTGAAGCTTTCTTT.

The chain combines TRBV28 with TRBJ2-2; D possibly corresponds to TRBD2 (5 bases). Looked up from germline, CDR1 is MDHEN and CDR2 is SYDVKM. The ends were cut back, 6 bases at V and 0 bases at J, with 14 bases in the middle. CDR3 length equals 16 residues. CDR3 DNA: TGTGCCAGCAGCCCACTCGGGGAAACGAACACCGGGGAGCTGTTTTTT. Amino acid sequence: CASSPLGETNTGELFF.

This clone is a singleton in its sample. This chain links TRBV4-1 with TRBJ2-7; TRBD2 might be the D (6 bases). This CDR3 is 13 amino acids long. Trimming cost V 6 bases and J 0 bases, with 9 bases left between them. The V gene's germline CDR1 is MGHRA and CDR2 YSYEKL. The CDR3: CASSGGSSYEQYF. The CDR3 nucleotides are TGCGCCAGCAGTGGGGGGTCCTCCTACGAGCAGTACTTC.

The chain uses TRBV5-4 and TRBJ2-1; TRBD1 is a possible D gene (5 bases). The CDR3 loop spans 14 amino acids. V gave up 4 bases and J gave up 6 bases, with 14 bases separating them. CDR1 and CDR2 (germline): SGHNT, YYREEE (reference sequence). The CDR3 nucleotides read TGTGCCAGCAGCCAAATAGCAGGGATCAATGAGCAGTTCTTC. Protein product: CASSQIAGINEQFF.

The chain has TRBV29-1 and TRBJ2-1, with 8 nucleotides matching TRBD2. The ends lost 2 bases at V and 10 bases at J; junction bases unmatched: 13. The CDR3 covers 15 residues. Germline CDR1 and CDR2: SQVTM and ANQGSEA. CDR3 protein: CSVELSGGGPGEQFF. The CDR3 bases are TGCAGCGTTGAACTTAGCGGCGGGGGGCCCGGAGAGCAGTTCTTC.

The chain uses TRBV10-1 and TRBJ1-6; the D is unclear. V gave up 0 bases and J gave up 10 bases, with 4 bases separating them. Germline CDR1 WNHNN, CDR2 SYGVQD (reference sequence). The CDR3 runs to 12 residues. This CDR3 is CASSESNSPLHF. In nucleotides, the CDR3 is TGCGCCAGCAGTGAGTCAAACTCACCCCTCCACTTT.

The chain has TRBV10-2 and TRBJ1-1, with 10 nucleotides matching TRBD1. Germline V gene lookup returns CDR1 WSHSY and CDR2 SAAADI. This CDR3 is built from 14 residues. J gave up 4 bases and V 5 bases, and 4 bases lay outside the gene matches. CDR3 sequence (DNA): TGCGCCAGCAGTCGGGACAGGGGCGGCACTGAAGCTTTCTTT. Translated: CASSRDRGGTEAFF.

The V gene is TRBV19, the J gene TRBJ2-1, with TRBD1 as a possible D gene (5 bases). Germline CDR1 LNHDA, CDR2 SQIVND (reference sequence). The CDR3 is 15 residues long. Trimming took off 3 bases at V and 6 bases at J, with 15 bases between the two ends. In DNA, the CDR3 is TGTGCCAGTAGTATCGGTCAGGGTGGTTTCAATGAGCAGTTCTTC. It encodes CASSIGQGGFNEQFF.

This chain links TRBV4-2 with TRBJ1-3; D possibly corresponds to TRBD1 (5 bases). This CDR3 has 19 amino acids. V dropped 2 bases and J dropped 5 bases, with 25 bases sitting between them. Germline V CDR1 and CDR2: LGHNA, YNFKEQ. CDR3 sequence: CASSQNLGFTGTSRNTIYF. DNA for the CDR3: TGTGCCAGCAGCCAAAACTTGGGTTTCACCGGGACCTCCAGAAACACCATATATTTT.

The chain is built from TRBV4-1 and TRBJ2-1; 13 bases line up with TRBD2. CDR1 is MGHRA, CDR2 YSYEKL, per germline. J gave up 8 bases and V 1 base, and 2 bases lay outside the gene matches. The CDR3 is made up of 15 amino acids. The CDR3 DNA is TGCGCCAGCAGCCAAGCCGGGACTAGCGGGGATGAGCAGTTCTTC. It specifies CASSQAGTSGDEQFF.

This clone was found a few times. V and J are TRBV19 and TRBJ2-7; 7 bases fit TRBD1. V lost 9 bases and J lost 5; bases outside the gene matches: 10. Germline loops: CDR1 LNHDA, CDR2 SQIVND (reference sequence). There are 13 residues in the CDR3. CDR3 loop: CASRQGNVNEQYF. CDR3 coding DNA: TGTGCCAGCCGACAGGGAAACGTCAACGAGCAGTACTTC.

The chain combines TRBV5-1 with TRBJ2-7; tentative D call: TRBD2 (6 bases). The germline V gene has CDR1 SGHRS and CDR2 YFSETQ. V lost 2 bases, J lost 2 bases, and 14 bases lay in between. This CDR3 spans 15 amino acids. CDR3 bases: TGCGCCAGCAGCTTAAACGGGGGACTCACCTACGAGCAGTACTTC. Encoded protein: CASSLNGGLTYEQYF.

The rearrangement joins TRBV7-9 to TRBJ2-1; no definite D call. The V gene's germline CDR1 is SEHNR and CDR2 FQNEAQ (reference sequence). The CDR3 has 13 amino acids. Trimming stripped 1 base from V and 10 bases from J, with 11 bases between. The DNA for the CDR3 is TGTGCCAGCAGCTTAGACCCAGGCCAGGAGCAGTTCTTC. This codes for CASSLDPGQEQFF.

The rearrangement joins TRBV30 to TRBJ2-1; D remains unclear. CDR1 GTSNPN and CDR2 SVGIG come from the germline V gene (reference sequence). V lost 0 bases, J lost 4 bases, and 16 bases lay in between. The CDR3 covers 16 residues. The CDR3 loop is CAWSVGPDNLYNEQFF. CDR3 sequence (DNA): TGTGCCTGGAGTGTAGGCCCTGACAACCTTTACAATGAGCAGTTCTTC.

J is TRBJ2-5 and V is TRBV28; the D is unclear. V shed 4 bases and J shed 4 bases, with 13 bases lying between them. This CDR3 comprises 14 residues. Germline CDR1 reads MDHEN; CDR2 reads SYDVKM. CDR3 sequence reads: CASSSYDPIETQYF. CDR3 in DNA: TGTGCCAGCAGTTCCTACGATCCTATAGAGACCCAGTACTTC.

The chain couples TRBV19 to TRBJ2-5; unclear D gene. With the DNA end fitting TRBJ2-7 better, the J assignment may be wrong. The CDR3 contains 13 residues. Germline V gives CDR1 LNHDA, CDR2 SQIVND (reference sequence). The CDR3 sequence is CASSISDSYEQYF. DNA for the CDR3: TGTGCCAGTAGTATCTCCGATTCCTACGAGCAGTACTTC.

The chain employs TRBV29-1 and TRBJ1-1; D gene unclear. The CDR3 length is 11 residues. Trimming removed 7 bases at V and 6 bases at J, with 12 bases between. CDR1 and CDR2 from the germline V gene are SQVTM and ANQGSEA. The CDR3 spells CSGRVEAEAFF. CDR3 in DNA: TGCAGCGGGAGGGTAGAGGCTGAAGCTTTCTTT. The variable domain in full, with the rest retrieved from reference TRBV29-1 and TRBJ1-1, is SAVISQKPSRDICQRGTSLTIQCQVDSQVTMMFWYRQQPGQSLTLIATANQGSEATYESGFVIDKFPISRPNLTFSTLTVSNMSPEDSSIYLCSGRVEAEAFFGQGTRLTVV.

This rearrangement joins TRBV7-9 to TRBJ2-7; D gene ambiguous. The CDR3 spans 14 residues. Germline V lookup: CDR1 SEHNR, CDR2 FQNEAQ (reference sequence). V lost 5 bases to trimming and J lost 0 bases, with 11 bases between them. The DNA for the CDR3 is TGTGCCAGCAGCGCAGACTGGACCTCCTACGAGCAGTACTTC. Its translation is CASSADWTSYEQYF.

This chain links TRBV4-1 with TRBJ2-1, with D unresolved. Germline V gene sequence: CDR1 MGHRA, CDR2 YSYEKL. This CDR3 region has 12 residues. The V end lost 3 bases, the J end lost 9 bases, and 9 bases lay between the germline ends. The CDR3: CASSHLGGEQFF. CDR3 in DNA: TGCGCCAGCAGCCATTTGGGCGGTGAGCAGTTCTTC.

The V gene is TRBV19, the J gene TRBJ2-2; the D is unclear. V was trimmed by 0 bases and J by 4 bases, leaving 12 bases between them. This CDR3 spans 16 amino acids. Germline-derived CDR1 and CDR2 are LNHDA and SQIVND (reference sequence). The CDR3 bases are TGTGCCAGTAGTATAGATTACAGTGGAAGCACCGGGGAGCTGTTTTTT. As protein: CASSIDYSGSTGELFF.

The chain employs TRBV19 and TRBJ2-1, with D possibly being TRBD1 or TRBD2 (5 bases each). From germline, CDR1 is LNHDA and CDR2 SQIVND (reference sequence). V was shortened by 5 bases and J by 3 bases, with 20 bases between the two germline ends. The CDR3 contains 17 residues. This CDR3 reads CASSWGIGEALYNEQFF. CDR3 in DNA: TGTGCCAGTAGTTGGGGGATTGGCGAAGCCCTCTACAATGAGCAGTTCTTC.

V usage is TRBV6-1 and J usage is TRBJ2-1, with 7 bases that match TRBD1. The CDR3 is 14 residues long. Germline CDR1 reads MNHNS; CDR2 reads SASEGT. The V gene end was trimmed by 9 bases and the J gene end by 9 bases; junction bases not matched to a gene: 14. The chain's CDR3 is CARSKKWDSREQFF. CDR3 coding DNA: TGTGCCAGGTCCAAAAAATGGGACAGCCGTGAGCAGTTCTTC.

The V gene is TRBV12-5, the J gene TRBJ1-5; no clear D gene. The CDR3 spans 11 residues. V lost 2 bases and J 7 bases, leaving 3 bases between the germline ends. Germline CDR1 LGHNT, CDR2 FRNRAP. The CDR3 here is CASGLFQPQHF. The CDR3 DNA reads TGTGCTAGTGGTTTGTTCCAGCCCCAGCATTTT. The full variable domain, with the rest looked up from reference TRBV12-5 and TRBJ1-5, is DARVTQTPRHKVTEMGQEVTMRCQPILGHNTVFWYRQTMMQGLELLAYFRNRAPLDDSGMPKDRFSAEMPDATLATLKIQPSEPRDSAVYFCASGLFQPQHFGDGTRLSIL.

The CDR3, as DNA: TGTGCCACCGCCCCTGCTGGTACCGACAGGGTTGGCTACACCTTC. This gives the protein CATAPAGTDRVGYTF. This chain links TRBV10-3 with TRBJ1-2; 7 nucleotides match TRBD1. This CDR3 contains 15 residues. V was clipped by 10 bases and J by 7 bases; unmatched bases: 18. CDR1 ENHRY and CDR2 SYGVKD come from the germline V gene.